The 15 T cell receptor beta chains below were found in one sample sequenced in a study of blood T cell repertoires in COVID-19. Clones were sequenced by immunoSEQ multiplex PCR, and TCRdb holds only the in-frame ones, with some missing. The data show some 180,000 clones, roughly 76% seen once. Sequencing was carried out using peripheral blood. These receptors all come from a woman aged 40 to 50 with COVID-19, enrolled during active disease.

This clone has a single count. The rearrangement uses TRBV6-5 and TRBJ2-3; maybe TRBD2 (6 bases). CDR3 length: 13 amino acids. The V end lost 7 bases, the J end lost 6 bases, and 14 bases lay between the germline ends. Germline CDR1 and CDR2: MNHEY and SVGAGI. CDR3 protein: CASKGGNADTQYF. DNA for the CDR3: TGTGCCAGCAAGGGCGGGAATGCCGATACGCAGTATTTT.

The chain combines TRBV3-1 (or the pseudogene TRBV3-2) with TRBJ2-5; D ambiguous. Between the trimmed V and J ends, which lost 2 bases and 5 bases, there was a span of 12 bases. This CDR3 is 14 amino acids long. CDR1 LGHDT and CDR2 YNNKEL come from the germline V gene (reference sequence). The CDR3 DNA reads TGTGCCAGCAGCCAATCTGAGACCAGGGAGACCCAGTACTTC. Its translation: CASSQSETRETQYF.

The chain carries TRBV7-2 and TRBJ2-3; 9 positions agree with TRBD2. V was clipped by 5 bases and J by 1 base; unmatched bases: 7. This CDR3 is 16 amino acids long. The germline V gene has CDR1 SGHTA and CDR2 FQGNSA. The CDR3 loop reads CASSPGTSRGTDTQYF. The CDR3 DNA sequence: TGTGCCAGCAGCCCTGGGACTAGCCGAGGCACAGATACGCAGTATTTT.

The chain links TRBV28 to TRBJ2-1; TRBD1 matches 10 bases. Germline V gene lookup returns CDR1 MDHEN and CDR2 SYDVKM. The CDR3 spans 15 residues. The V gene end was trimmed by 6 bases and the J gene end by 3 bases; junction bases not matched to a gene: 5. The CDR3 sequence: CASRQTGGLYNEQFF. DNA for the CDR3: TGTGCCAGCAGACAGACAGGGGGCCTCTACAATGAGCAGTTCTTC.

The chain is built from TRBV2 and TRBJ2-5; TRBD1 is a possible D gene (5 bases). CDR3 size: 13 residues. Trimming removed 4 bases at V and 5 bases at J, with 11 bases between. From germline, CDR1 is SNHLY and CDR2 FYNNEI. The CDR3 region has the DNA TGTGCCAGCAGTGGGTCAGGGTTGGAGACCCAGTACTTC. Protein sequence: CASSGSGLETQYF.

The chain couples TRBV19 to TRBJ1-5; 7 bases fit TRBD1. The V and J ends lost 5 bases and 5 bases, in that order; junction bases with no gene match: 6. This CDR3 region has 14 residues. CDR1 LNHDA and CDR2 SQIVND come from the germline V gene (reference sequence). The CDR3 region is CASSWQGEDQPQHF. The CDR3 DNA reads TGTGCCAGTAGTTGGCAGGGGGAGGATCAGCCCCAGCATTTT.

The CDR3 sequence: CASSEATTGYEQYV. DNA of the CDR3: TGTGCCAGCAGTGAAGCTACGACAGGGTACGAGCAGTACGTC. The chain links TRBV6-1 to TRBJ2-7; 7 nucleotides line up with TRBD1. Unmatched junction bases numbered 3, after V lost 0 bases and J lost 4 bases. Germline loops: CDR1 MNHNS, CDR2 SASEGT. The length of the CDR3 is 14 residues.

CDR3 DNA sequence: TGTGCCAGCAGCCCCACCCACGGGGGGTCCGGGGAGCTGTTTTTT. Protein: CASSPTHGGSGELFF. The chain uses TRBV9 and TRBJ2-2; 7 bases agree with TRBD2. Germline-derived CDR1 and CDR2 are SGDLS and YYNGEE. The CDR3 length is 15 residues. V dropped 4 bases and J dropped 6; count of bases not matched to a gene: 9. The variable domain in full, completed from reference TRBV9 and TRBJ2-2, reads DSGVTQTPKHLITATGQRVTLRCSPRSGDLSVYWYQQSLDQGLQFLIQYYNGEERAKGNILERFSAQQFPDLHSELNLSSLELGDSALYFCASSPTHGGSGELFFGEGSRLTVL.

V is TRBV2 and J is TRBJ2-1; D is possibly TRBD2 (7 bases). Trimming stripped 6 bases from V and 5 bases from J, with 20 bases between. Germline loops: CDR1 SNHLY, CDR2 FYNNEI. CDR3 size: 16 residues. CDR3 sequence reads: CASSRSAGATHNEQFF. The CDR3 nucleotides are TGTGCCAGCAGCCGGAGCGCGGGGGCGACACACAATGAGCAGTTCTTC.

V is TRBV11-3 and J is TRBJ2-5, with 7 bases aligning to TRBD2. Germline V gene sequence: CDR1 SGHNT, CDR2 YENEEA. The CDR3 is made up of 13 amino acids. Trimming cost V 5 bases and J 6 bases; bases outside gene matches: 6. The CDR3 region is CASSQPGGKTQYF. Written as DNA, the CDR3 is TGTGCCAGCAGCCAACCGGGGGGAAAGACCCAGTACTTC.

The chain is built from TRBV14 and TRBJ1-2; unclear D gene. The CDR3 length is 13 residues. Looked up from germline, CDR1 is SGHDN and CDR2 is FVKESK. V was clipped by 2 bases and J by 4 bases, with 8 bases between them. The DNA for the CDR3 is TGTGCCAGCAGCCAACAGGATACCTATGGCTACACCTTC. It is translated as CASSQQDTYGYTF.

This clone appeared a single time. V gene TRBV3-1 (or the pseudogene TRBV3-2) combines with J gene TRBJ1-2; 8 bases fit TRBD1. V trimming: 0 bases; J trimming: 2 bases; junction bases outside the gene matches: 2. Looked up from germline, CDR1 is LGHDT and CDR2 is YNNKEL (reference sequence). The CDR3 spans 15 residues. The chain's CDR3 is CASSQDWTGNYGYTF. CDR3 coding DNA: TGTGCCAGCAGCCAAGATTGGACAGGGAACTATGGCTACACCTTC.

The gene calls are TRBV19 and TRBJ1-1; 7 bases are a match to TRBD1. Trimming at V came to 5 bases and at J to 0 bases, leaving 6 bases not matched to a gene. The germline V gene has CDR1 LNHDA and CDR2 SQIVND (reference sequence). The CDR3 has 15 amino acids. The CDR3 DNA follows: TGTGCCAGTAGTTCACTGACAGGGATGAACACTGAAGCTTTCTTT. Translating gives CASSSLTGMNTEAFF.

CDR3 DNA: TGTGCCAGCAGCCTAGGAGGGCCTAATGAGCAGTTCTTC. Its translation: CASSLGGPNEQFF. The chain has TRBV11-3 and TRBJ2-1; possible D gene TRBD2, 6 bases. The germline V and J ends were trimmed by 5 bases and 7 bases, with 12 bases remaining between them. Germline V gene lookup returns CDR1 SGHNT and CDR2 YENEEA. The CDR3 runs to 13 residues.

There are a few counts of this clone. V gene TRBV28 combines with J gene TRBJ1-1; D gene uncertain. V was pared by 6 bases and J by 1 base, with 18 bases between. CDR1 and CDR2 from the germline V gene are MDHEN and SYDVKM. The CDR3 is made up of 16 amino acids. CDR3 sequence reads: CASSPLASSGNTEAFF. The CDR3 nucleotides read TGTGCCAGCAGCCCCCTCGCTAGTTCTGGGAACACTGAAGCTTTCTTT.